This TCR beta chain was captured by sequencing in a study of long-term antiretroviral therapy in people with HIV. Researchers ran immunoSEQ v3.0 at survey level. The assay was immunoSEQ multiplex PCR, and TCRdb's table has in-frame clones only and misses some. The sample carries about 29,000 clones, approximately 90% recorded once. The CDR3 is made up of 17 amino acids. The germline gives CDR1 PRHDT, CDR2 FYEKMQ (reference sequence). J was trimmed by 0 bases and V by 6 bases; bases with no gene match: 11. The clonotype comes from a man over 45 with HIV. Sequencing used unsorted PBMCs, obtained 3.2 years before starting antiretroviral therapy. The rearrangement joins TRBV13 to TRBJ1-3, with 7 bases aligning to TRBD1. CDR3 coding DNA: TGTGCCAGCAGTTGGACCGGGACAGTGCTCTCTGGAAACACCATATATTTT. Encoded protein: CASSWTGTVLSGNTIYF.